Given below is one T cell receptor (beta chain) in context. Its cognate antigen is unknown. This specimen comes from a study of immune evolution from preneoplasia to lung adenocarcinoma. Study information: HLA loss of heterozygosity: under 7.5% AIS, approximately 15% MIA, over 25% ADC, none AAH.

Whole-study findings and limits: Normal lung had the highest top T cell clone frequencies. Normal lung had highest clonality; later lesions appeared denser, more diverse. Highest clonality occurred in KRAS-mutant, not EGFR-mutant or double wild-type, nodules.

Germline CDR1 is LNHDA and CDR2 is SQIVND (reference sequence). The CDR3 has 17 amino acids. Trimming removed 0 bases from V and 3 bases from J; junction bases left unmatched: 7. Sequencing was performed with immunoSEQ multiplex PCR; in TCRdb, only in-frame clones are kept and a portion is missing. The top ten hold 2.7% of the sample, which has 6,000 to 8,000 clones, about 80% seen once. The chain uses TRBV19 and TRBJ2-1; TRBD1 matches at 8 bases. Sequences were obtained from FFPE invasive lung adenocarcinoma tissue. The clonotype originates from a person aged 35 to 50 with lung adenocarcinoma. In DNA form, the CDR3 reads TGTGCCAGTAGTATAGATCGGGGACAGGAGGACTACAATGAGCAGTTCTTC. Amino acid sequence: CASSIDRGQEDYNEQFF.